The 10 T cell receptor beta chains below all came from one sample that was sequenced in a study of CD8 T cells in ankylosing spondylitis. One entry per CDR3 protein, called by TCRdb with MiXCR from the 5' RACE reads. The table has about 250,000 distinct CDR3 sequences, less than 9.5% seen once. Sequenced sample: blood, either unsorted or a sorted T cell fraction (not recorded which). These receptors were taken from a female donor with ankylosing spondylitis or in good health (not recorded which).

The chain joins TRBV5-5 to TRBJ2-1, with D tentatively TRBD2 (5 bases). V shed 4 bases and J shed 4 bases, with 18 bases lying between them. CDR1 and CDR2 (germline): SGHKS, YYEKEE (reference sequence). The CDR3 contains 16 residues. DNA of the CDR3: TGTGCCAGCAGCCCCCCCCTGGCGGGTCCATACAATGAGCAGTTCTTC. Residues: CASSPPLAGPYNEQFF.

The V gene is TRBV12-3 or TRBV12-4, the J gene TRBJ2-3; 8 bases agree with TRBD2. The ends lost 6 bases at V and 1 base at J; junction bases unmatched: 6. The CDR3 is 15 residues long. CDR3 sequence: CASRESGRGTDTQYF. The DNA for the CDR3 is TGTGCCAGCAGAGAGAGCGGGAGAGGCACAGATACGCAGTATTTT.

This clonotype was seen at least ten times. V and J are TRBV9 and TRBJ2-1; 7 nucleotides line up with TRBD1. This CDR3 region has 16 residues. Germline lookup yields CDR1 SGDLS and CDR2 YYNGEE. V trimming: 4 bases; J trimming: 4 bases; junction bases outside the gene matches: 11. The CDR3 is CASSPYGTARYNEQFF. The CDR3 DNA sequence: TGTGCCAGCAGCCCCTACGGGACAGCGAGATACAATGAGCAGTTCTTC.

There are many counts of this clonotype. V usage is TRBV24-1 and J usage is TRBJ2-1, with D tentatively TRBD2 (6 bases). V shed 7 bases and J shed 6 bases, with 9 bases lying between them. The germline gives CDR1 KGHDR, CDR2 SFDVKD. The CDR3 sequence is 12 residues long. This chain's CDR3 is CATRGGVNEQFF. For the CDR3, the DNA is TGTGCCACCAGAGGAGGGGTCAATGAGCAGTTCTTC.

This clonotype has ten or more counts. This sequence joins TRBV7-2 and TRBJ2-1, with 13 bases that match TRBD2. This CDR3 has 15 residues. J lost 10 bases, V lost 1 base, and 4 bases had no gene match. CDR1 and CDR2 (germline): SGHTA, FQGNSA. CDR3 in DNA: TGTGCCAGCAGCTTAGGACTAGCGGGAGGAGGGGAGCAGTTCTTC. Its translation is CASSLGLAGGGEQFF.

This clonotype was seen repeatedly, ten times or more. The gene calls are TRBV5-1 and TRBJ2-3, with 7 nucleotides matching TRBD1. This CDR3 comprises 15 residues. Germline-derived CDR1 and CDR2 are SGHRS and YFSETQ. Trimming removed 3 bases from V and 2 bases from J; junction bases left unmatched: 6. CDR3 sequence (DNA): TGCGCCAGCAGCTCCTACAGGGGTTCCACAGATACGCAGTATTTT. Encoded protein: CASSSYRGSTDTQYF.

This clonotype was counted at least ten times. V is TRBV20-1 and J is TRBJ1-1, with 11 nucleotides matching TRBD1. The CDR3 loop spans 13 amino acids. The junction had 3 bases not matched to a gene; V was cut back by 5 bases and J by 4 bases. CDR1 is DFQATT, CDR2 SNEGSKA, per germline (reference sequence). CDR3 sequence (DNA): TGCAGTGCTGGGGGACAGGGGGGCACTGAAGCTTTCTTT. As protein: CSAGGQGGTEAFF.

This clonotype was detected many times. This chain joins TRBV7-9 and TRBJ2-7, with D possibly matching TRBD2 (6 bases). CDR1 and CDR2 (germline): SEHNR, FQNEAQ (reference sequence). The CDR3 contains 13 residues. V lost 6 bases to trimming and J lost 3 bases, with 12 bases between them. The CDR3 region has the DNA TGTGCCAGCAGGGGACTCCGTGTCTACGAGCAGTACTTC. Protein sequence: CASRGLRVYEQYF.

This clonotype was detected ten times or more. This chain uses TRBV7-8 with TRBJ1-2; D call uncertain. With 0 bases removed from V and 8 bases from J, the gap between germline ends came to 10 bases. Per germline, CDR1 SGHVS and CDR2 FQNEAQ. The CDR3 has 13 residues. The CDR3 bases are TGTGCCAGCAGCTTAGCGCCAGGAGGGGGCTACACCTTC. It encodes CASSLAPGGGYTF.

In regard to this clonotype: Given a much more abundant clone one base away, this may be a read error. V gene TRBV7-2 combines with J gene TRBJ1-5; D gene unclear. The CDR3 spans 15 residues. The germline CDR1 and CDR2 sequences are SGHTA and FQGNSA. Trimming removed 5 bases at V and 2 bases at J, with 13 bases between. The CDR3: CTSSPEIFGNQPQHF. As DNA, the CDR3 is TGTACCAGCAGCCCCGAGATTTTTGGCAATCAGCCCCAGCATTTT.